These T cell receptor beta chains were read from a single sample in a study of cytomegalovirus exposure and HLA in healthy donors. Data came from immunoSEQ multiplex PCR; TCRdb stores just in-frame clones and leaves some out. The sample includes 90,000 to 150,000 clones, 70% to 80% of them seen just once. The sample comprised PBMCs. Receptor source: a human donor in good health. Each CDR3 is given with its conserved first and last residue. D genes are given only for firm matches. The size field is filled for only some rows; it gives once, few, many or a size class.

V gene: TRBV30
D gene: TRBD2
clone size: .
J gene: TRBJ2-3
CDR3 protein: CAWSWLAGAVGTDTQYF
CDR3 DNA: TGTGCCTGGAGTTGGCTAGCGGGAGCCGTTGGAACAGATACGCAGTATTTT

V gene: TRBV7-2
D gene: TRBD1
clone size: .
J gene: TRBJ2-3
CDR3 protein: CASSLNRGLTDTQYF
CDR3 DNA: TGTGCCAGCAGCTTGAACAGGGGGCTGACAGATACGCAGTATTTT

V gene: TRBV7-3
D gene: TRBD1
clone size: few
J gene: TRBJ2-3
CDR3 protein: CASSRQGSRTNTDTQYF
CDR3 DNA: TGTGCCAGCAGCCGACAGGGGTCCCGCACCAACACAGATACGCAGTATTTT

V gene: TRBV28
D gene: .
clone size: .
J gene: TRBJ1-5
CDR3 protein: CASTGGLQPQHF
CDR3 DNA: TGTGCCAGCACGGGAGGGCTTCAGCCCCAGCATTTT

V gene: TRBV6-1
D gene: TRBD2
clone size: .
J gene: TRBJ2-7
CDR3 protein: CASSDAGLAGIYYEQYF
CDR3 DNA: TGTGCCAGCAGTGACGCGGGCCTAGCGGGAATTTACTACGAGCAGTACTTC

V gene: TRBV5-1
D gene: .
clone size: .
J gene: TRBJ2-1
CDR3 protein: CASSSAEGFSYNEQFF
CDR3 DNA: TGCGCCAGCAGCTCGGCAGAGGGTTTTTCCTACAATGAGCAGTTCTTC

V gene: TRBV19
D gene: .
clone size: .
J gene: TRBJ1-1
CDR3 protein: CASGGVNMNTEAFF
CDR3 DNA: TGTGCCAGTGGCGGGGTTAACATGAACACTGAAGCTTTCTTT

V gene: TRBV7-9
D gene: TRBD1
clone size: .
J gene: TRBJ1-4
CDR3 protein: CSSSLEGTGRGEKLFF
CDR3 DNA: TGTTCCAGCAGCTTAGAGGGGACAGGGAGGGGAGAAAAACTGTTTTTT

V gene: TRBV28
D gene: .
clone size: .
J gene: TRBJ1-1
CDR3 protein: CASRLGRVNTEAFF
CDR3 DNA: TGTGCCAGCAGACTCGGTCGGGTTAACACTGAAGCTTTCTTT

V gene: TRBV6-5
D gene: TRBD1
clone size: .
J gene: TRBJ1-2
CDR3 protein: CASSYSDRNYGYTF
CDR3 DNA: TGTGCCAGCAGTTACTCGGACAGGAACTATGGCTACACCTTC

V gene: TRBV20-1
D gene: .
clone size: few
J gene: TRBJ1-1
CDR3 protein: CSAPRNTEAFF
CDR3 DNA: TGCAGTGCTCCGAGGAACACTGAAGCTTTCTTT

V gene: TRBV5-1
D gene: TRBD1
clone size: .
J gene: TRBJ2-1
CDR3 protein: CASSFQGAEEQFF
CDR3 DNA: TGCGCCAGCAGCTTTCAGGGGGCGGAGGAGCAGTTCTTC

V gene: TRBV5-4
D gene: TRBD2
clone size: .
J gene: TRBJ2-7
CDR3 protein: CASSLGGEVVGLAGYEQYF
CDR3 DNA: TGTGCCAGCAGCTTGGGGGGTGAGGTCGTGGGGCTAGCGGGCTACGAGCAGTACTTC

V gene: TRBV30
D gene: TRBD1
clone size: .
J gene: TRBJ1-1
CDR3 protein: CAWRGQGLGYTEAFF
CDR3 DNA: TGTGCCTGGAGGGGACAGGGCCTGGGTTACACTGAAGCTTTCTTT

V gene: TRBV27
D gene: TRBD1
clone size: .
J gene: TRBJ2-2
CDR3 protein: CASKLHGTGAITGELFF
CDR3 DNA: TGTGCCAGCAAACTCCACGGGACAGGGGCGATCACCGGGGAGCTGTTTTTT

V gene: TRBV6-5
D gene: .
clone size: .
J gene: TRBJ1-1
CDR3 protein: CASSYSGGLNTEAFF
CDR3 DNA: TGTGCCAGCAGTTACTCCGGGGGACTGAACACTGAAGCTTTCTTT

V gene: TRBV2
D gene: .
clone size: .
J gene: TRBJ2-7
CDR3 protein: CASMAFRLVSDGEQYF
CDR3 DNA: TGTGCCAGCATGGCATTTCGACTAGTATCCGACGGCGAGCAGTACTTC

V gene: TRBV29-1
D gene: .
clone size: .
J gene: TRBJ1-2
CDR3 protein: CSVGGGSAYGYTF
CDR3 DNA: TGCAGCGTGGGGGGAGGGTCTGCCTATGGCTACACCTTC

V gene: TRBV6-5
D gene: .
clone size: .
J gene: TRBJ1-1
CDR3 protein: CASSYSAAKAEAFF
CDR3 DNA: TGTGCCAGCAGTTACTCGGCGGCAAAGGCTGAAGCTTTCTTT

V gene: TRBV5-6
D gene: .
clone size: .
J gene: TRBJ1-6
CDR3 protein: CASSLRGMAYNSPLHF
CDR3 DNA: TGTGCCAGCAGCTTGAGGGGGATGGCCTATAATTCACCCCTCCACTTT

V gene: TRBV6-5
D gene: .
clone size: .
J gene: TRBJ1-2
CDR3 protein: CASSYVPQGHGYTF
CDR3 DNA: TGTGCCAGCAGTTACGTCCCACAGGGCCATGGCTACACCTTC

V gene: TRBV19
D gene: TRBD1
clone size: .
J gene: TRBJ1-1
CDR3 protein: CASSPQGAIAEAFF
CDR3 DNA: TGTGCCAGTAGTCCACAGGGGGCAATAGCTGAAGCTTTCTTT

V gene: TRBV18
D gene: .
clone size: .
J gene: TRBJ2-3
CDR3 protein: CASSPEISTDTQYF
CDR3 DNA: TGTGCCAGCTCACCCGAGATCAGCACAGATACGCAGTATTTT

V gene: TRBV5-4
D gene: TRBD1
clone size: .
J gene: TRBJ1-6
CDR3 protein: CASSPLPTGGVSPLHF
CDR3 DNA: TGTGCCAGCAGCCCCTTACCGACAGGGGGAGTCTCACCCCTCCACTTT

V gene: TRBV5-6
D gene: TRBD1
clone size: .
J gene: TRBJ1-3
CDR3 protein: CASSLYAGGGNTIYF
CDR3 DNA: TGTGCCAGCAGCTTGTACGCAGGGGGCGGAAACACCATATATTTT

V gene: TRBV5-4
D gene: TRBD1
clone size: .
J gene: TRBJ1-2
CDR3 protein: CASSFRDRGIYGYTF
CDR3 DNA: TGTGCCAGCAGCTTCCGCGACAGGGGTATCTATGGCTACACCTTC

V gene: TRBV28
D gene: TRBD1
clone size: few
J gene: TRBJ1-4
CDR3 protein: CASSFRGAQEKLFF
CDR3 DNA: TGTGCCAGCAGTTTCAGGGGGGCGCAGGAAAAACTGTTTTTT

V gene: TRBV19
D gene: .
clone size: .
J gene: TRBJ1-1
CDR3 protein: CASSTITGTNTEAFF
CDR3 DNA: TGTGCCAGTAGCACAATAACAGGGACGAACACTGAAGCTTTCTTT

V gene: TRBV6-1
D gene: TRBD2
clone size: .
J gene: TRBJ2-2
CDR3 protein: CASRRTSGNGELFF
CDR3 DNA: TGTGCCAGCAGACGGACTAGCGGGAATGGGGAGCTGTTTTTT

V gene: TRBV5-6
D gene: .
clone size: .
J gene: TRBJ2-2
CDR3 protein: CASSSLEAARATGELFF
CDR3 DNA: TGTGCCAGCAGCTCCCTCGAGGCTGCGAGGGCTACCGGGGAGCTGTTTTTT

V gene: TRBV6-5
D gene: .
clone size: .
J gene: TRBJ1-6
CDR3 protein: CASSYGGQNSPLHF
CDR3 DNA: TGTGCCAGCAGTTACGGGGGCCAAAATTCACCCCTCCACTTT

V gene: TRBV2
D gene: .
clone size: .
J gene: TRBJ2-5
CDR3 protein: CASSGQTQETQYF
CDR3 DNA: TGTGCCAGCAGTGGGCAGACACAAGAGACCCAGTACTTC